The 3 T cell receptor beta chains reported below all come from one sample, sequenced in a study of beta chain features in type 1 diabetes. Expressed TCRB transcripts were sequenced after all isolated RNA was converted to cDNA. The table came from immunoSEQ multiplex PCR; TCRdb's copy has only in-frame clones and leaves some out. The sample includes a few hundred thousand clones, roughly 16% of them seen just once. Sequencing used naive CD4+ T cells from blood. Every receptor here comes from a young woman in good health.

This clone has a handful of counts. The CDR3 sequence: CASRSSGTPKETQYF. As DNA, the CDR3 is TGTGCCAGCAGGTCCTCTGGGACTCCTAAAGAGACCCAGTACTTC. This chain uses TRBV28 with TRBJ2-5, with D tentatively TRBD2 (6 bases). Germline V gives CDR1 MDHEN, CDR2 SYDVKM. With 6 bases removed from V and 3 bases from J, the gap between germline ends came to 17 bases. The CDR3 is made up of 15 amino acids.

The sample holds a few counts of this clone. V usage is TRBV11-2 and J usage is TRBJ2-1, with 9 bases lining up with TRBD1. Germline V gene data show CDR1 as SGHAT and CDR2 as FQNNGV. V dropped 5 bases and J dropped 0; count of bases not matched to a gene: 5. The CDR3 consists of 16 residues. The CDR3 nucleotides read TGTGCCAGCAGCAGCACAGGGGGCTTCTCCTACAATGAGCAGTTCTTC. It translates to CASSSTGGFSYNEQFF.

The chain recombines TRBV15 with TRBJ2-1, with 13 bases matching TRBD2. This CDR3 region has 16 residues. With 4 bases clipped from V and 4 bases from J, the junction kept 4 bases outside the gene matches. CDR1 and CDR2 (germline): LNHNV, YYDKDF (reference sequence). CDR3 amino acids: CATSTTSGGAYNEQFF. DNA for the CDR3: TGTGCCACCAGCACAACTAGCGGGGGGGCTTACAATGAGCAGTTCTTC. The full variable domain, with the rest looked up from reference TRBV15 and TRBJ2-1, is DAMVIQNPRYQVTQFGKPVTLSCSQTLNHNVMYWYQQKSSQAPKLLFHYYDKDFNNEADTPDNFQSRRPNTSFCFLDIRSPGLGDTAMYLCATSTTSGGAYNEQFFGPGTRLTVL.